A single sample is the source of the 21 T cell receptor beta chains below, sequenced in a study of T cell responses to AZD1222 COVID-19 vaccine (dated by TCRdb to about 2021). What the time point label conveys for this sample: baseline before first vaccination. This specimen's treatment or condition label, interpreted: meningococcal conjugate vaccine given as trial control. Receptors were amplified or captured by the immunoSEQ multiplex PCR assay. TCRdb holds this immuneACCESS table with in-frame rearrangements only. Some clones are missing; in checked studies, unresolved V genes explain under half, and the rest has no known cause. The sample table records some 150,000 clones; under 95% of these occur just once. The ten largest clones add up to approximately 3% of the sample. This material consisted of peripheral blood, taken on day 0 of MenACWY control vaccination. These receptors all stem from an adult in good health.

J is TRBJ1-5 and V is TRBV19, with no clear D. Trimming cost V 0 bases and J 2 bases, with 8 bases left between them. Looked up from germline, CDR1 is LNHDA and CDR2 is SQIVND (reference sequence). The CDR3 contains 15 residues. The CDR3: CASSIDLVRNQPQHF. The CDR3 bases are TGTGCCAGTAGTATAGATTTGGTCCGCAATCAGCCCCAGCATTTT. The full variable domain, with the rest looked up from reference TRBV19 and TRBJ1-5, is DGGITQSPKYLFRKEGQNVTLSCEQNLNHDAMYWYRQDPGQGLRLIYYSQIVNDFQKGDIAEGYSVSREKKESFPLTVTSAQKNPTAFYLCASSIDLVRNQPQHFGDGTRLSIL.

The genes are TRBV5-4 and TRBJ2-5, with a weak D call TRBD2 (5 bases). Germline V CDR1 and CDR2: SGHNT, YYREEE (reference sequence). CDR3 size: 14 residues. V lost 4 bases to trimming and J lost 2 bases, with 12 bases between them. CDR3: CASSVVAQQETQYF. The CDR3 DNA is TGTGCCAGCAGCGTAGTAGCGCAACAAGAGACCCAGTACTTC.

The CDR3 is CASSSGQEKFPQHF. In nucleotides, the CDR3 is TGTGCCAGCAGCTCGGGACAGGAAAAATTTCCCCAGCATTTT. The chain has TRBV7-9 and TRBJ1-5, with 8 positions matching TRBD1. The CDR3 sequence is 14 residues long. V lost 4 bases, J lost 10 bases, and 9 bases stayed unmatched. The germline V gene has CDR1 SEHNR and CDR2 FQNEAQ (reference sequence).

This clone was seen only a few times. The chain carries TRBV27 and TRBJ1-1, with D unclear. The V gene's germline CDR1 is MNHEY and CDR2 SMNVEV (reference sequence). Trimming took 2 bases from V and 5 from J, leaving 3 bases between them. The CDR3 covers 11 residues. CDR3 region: CASSLGTEAFF. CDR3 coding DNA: TGTGCCAGCAGTTTAGGGACTGAAGCTTTCTTT.

DNA for the CDR3: TGTGCCAGCAGTCCCGGACTAGCGGGAGAGGGTGAGCAGTTCTTC. This translates into CASSPGLAGEGEQFF. The rearrangement joins TRBV27 to TRBJ2-1, with 13 bases identical to TRBD2. The ends lost 5 bases at V and 9 bases at J; junction bases unmatched: 7. The CDR3 has 15 amino acids. Germline V gene sequence: CDR1 MNHEY, CDR2 SMNVEV (reference sequence).

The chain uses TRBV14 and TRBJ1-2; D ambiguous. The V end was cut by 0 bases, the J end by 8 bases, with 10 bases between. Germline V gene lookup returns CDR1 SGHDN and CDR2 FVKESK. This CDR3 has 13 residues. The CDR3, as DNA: TGTGCCAGCAGCCAAGATTGGAAGGGAGGCTACACCTTC. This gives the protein CASSQDWKGGYTF.

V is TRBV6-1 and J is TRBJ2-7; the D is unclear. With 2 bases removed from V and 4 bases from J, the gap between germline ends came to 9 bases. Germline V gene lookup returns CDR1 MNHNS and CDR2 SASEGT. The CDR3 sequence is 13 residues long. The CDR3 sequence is CASSERQWYEQYF. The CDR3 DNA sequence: TGTGCCAGCAGTGAAAGACAATGGTACGAGCAGTACTTC.

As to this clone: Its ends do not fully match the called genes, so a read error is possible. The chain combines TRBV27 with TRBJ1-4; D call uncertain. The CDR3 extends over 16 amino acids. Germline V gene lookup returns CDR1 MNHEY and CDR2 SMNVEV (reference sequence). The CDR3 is CTSSATGFATNEKLFF. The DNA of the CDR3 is TGTACCAGCAGCGCGACGGGCTTTGCAACTAATGAAAAACTGTTTTTT.

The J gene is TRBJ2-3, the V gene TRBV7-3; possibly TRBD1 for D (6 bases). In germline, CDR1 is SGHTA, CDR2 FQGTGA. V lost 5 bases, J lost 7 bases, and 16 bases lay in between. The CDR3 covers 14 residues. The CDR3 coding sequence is TGTGCCAGCAGCACCGGGCAGGGGAGAAATACGCAGTATTTT. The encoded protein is CASSTGQGRNTQYF.

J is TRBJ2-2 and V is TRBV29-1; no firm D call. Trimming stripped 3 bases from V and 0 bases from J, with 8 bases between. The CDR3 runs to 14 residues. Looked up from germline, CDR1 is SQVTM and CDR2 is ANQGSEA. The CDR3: CSVDRAANTGELFF. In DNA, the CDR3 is TGCAGCGTTGATCGGGCGGCGAACACCGGGGAGCTGTTTTTT.

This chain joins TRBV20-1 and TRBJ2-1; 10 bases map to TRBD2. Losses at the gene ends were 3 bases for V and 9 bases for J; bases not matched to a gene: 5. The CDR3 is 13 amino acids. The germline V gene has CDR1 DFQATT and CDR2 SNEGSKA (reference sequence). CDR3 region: CSASRLAGVEQFF. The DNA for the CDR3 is TGCAGTGCTAGTCGGCTAGCGGGAGTTGAGCAGTTCTTC.

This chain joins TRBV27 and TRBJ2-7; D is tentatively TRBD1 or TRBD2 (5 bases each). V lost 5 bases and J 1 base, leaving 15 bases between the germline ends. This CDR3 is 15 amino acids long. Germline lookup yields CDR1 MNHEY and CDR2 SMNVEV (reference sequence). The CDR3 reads CASSPGTRRSYEQYF. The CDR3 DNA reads TGTGCCAGCAGTCCCGGGACCCGGAGATCCTACGAGCAGTACTTC.

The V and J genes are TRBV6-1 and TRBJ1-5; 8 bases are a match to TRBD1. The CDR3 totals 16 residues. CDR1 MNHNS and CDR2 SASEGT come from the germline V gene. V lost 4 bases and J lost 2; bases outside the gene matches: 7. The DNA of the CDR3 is TGTGCCAGCAGTGGCCCCCAGGGGGCTGGCAATCAGCCCCAGCATTTT. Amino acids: CASSGPQGAGNQPQHF.

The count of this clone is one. CDR3 residues: CASSSRTGVDTQYF. Written as DNA, the CDR3 is TGTGCCAGTAGTTCAAGGACAGGGGTAGATACGCAGTATTTT. The chain links TRBV19 to TRBJ2-3, with TRBD1 identical over 9 bases. Germline CDR1 is LNHDA and CDR2 is SQIVND (reference sequence). The CDR3 sequence is 14 residues long. Unmatched junction bases numbered 5, after V lost 5 bases and J lost 5 bases.

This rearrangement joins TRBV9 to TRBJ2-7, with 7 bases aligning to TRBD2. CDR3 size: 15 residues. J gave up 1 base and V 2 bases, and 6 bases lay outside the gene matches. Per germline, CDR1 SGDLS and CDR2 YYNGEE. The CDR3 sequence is CASSVRDYLSYEQYF. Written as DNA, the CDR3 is TGTGCCAGCAGCGTCCGGGACTACCTATCCTACGAGCAGTACTTC.

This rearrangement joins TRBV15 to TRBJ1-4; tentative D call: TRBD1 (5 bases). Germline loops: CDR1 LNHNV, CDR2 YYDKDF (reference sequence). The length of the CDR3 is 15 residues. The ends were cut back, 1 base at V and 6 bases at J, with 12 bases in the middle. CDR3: CATSRVGASDEKLFF. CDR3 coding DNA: TGTGCCACCAGCAGAGTTGGGGCCTCGGATGAAAAACTGTTTTTT.

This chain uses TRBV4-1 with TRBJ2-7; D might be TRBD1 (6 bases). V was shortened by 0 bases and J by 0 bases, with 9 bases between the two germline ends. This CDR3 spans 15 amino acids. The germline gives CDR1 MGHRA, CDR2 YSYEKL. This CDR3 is CASSQDRGSSYEQYF. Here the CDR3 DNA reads TGCGCCAGCAGCCAAGATAGGGGGAGCTCCTACGAGCAGTACTTC.

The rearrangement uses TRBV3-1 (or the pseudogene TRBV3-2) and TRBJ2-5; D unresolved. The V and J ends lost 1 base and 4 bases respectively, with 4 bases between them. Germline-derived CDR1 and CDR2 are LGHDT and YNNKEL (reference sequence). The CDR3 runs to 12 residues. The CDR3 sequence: CASSQASETQYF. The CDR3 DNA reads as TGTGCCAGCAGCCAAGCATCAGAGACCCAGTACTTC.

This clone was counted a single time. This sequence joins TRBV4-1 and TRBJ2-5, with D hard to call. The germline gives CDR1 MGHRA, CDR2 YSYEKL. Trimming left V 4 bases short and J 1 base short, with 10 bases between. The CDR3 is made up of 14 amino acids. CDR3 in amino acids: CASSRDGLQETQYF. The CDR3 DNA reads TGCGCCAGCAGCCGTGACGGCCTCCAAGAGACCCAGTACTTC.

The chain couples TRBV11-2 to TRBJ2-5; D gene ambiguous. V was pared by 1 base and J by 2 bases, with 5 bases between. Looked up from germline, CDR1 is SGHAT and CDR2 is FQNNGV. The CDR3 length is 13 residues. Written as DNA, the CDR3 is TGTGCCAGCAGCTTAGCACTTCAAGAGACCCAGTACTTC. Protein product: CASSLALQETQYF.

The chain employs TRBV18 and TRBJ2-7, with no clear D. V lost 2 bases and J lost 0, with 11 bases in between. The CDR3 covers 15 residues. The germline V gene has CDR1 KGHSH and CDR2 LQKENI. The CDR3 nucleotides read TGTGCCAGCTCACCAAGTACAGAGAGCTCCTACGAGCAGTACTTC. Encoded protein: CASSPSTESSYEQYF. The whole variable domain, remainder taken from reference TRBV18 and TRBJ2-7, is NAGVMQNPRHLVRRRGQEARLRCSPMKGHSHVYWYRQLPEEGLKFMVYLQKENIIDESGMPKERFSAEFPKEGPSILRIQQVVRGDSAAYFCASSPSTESSYEQYFGPGTRLTVT.